A single sample gave rise to the 10 T cell receptor beta chains below, sequenced in a study of T cell responses to AZD1222 COVID-19 vaccine. Generated by immunoSEQ multiplex PCR, the TCRdb table keeps only in-frame clones and is missing some. The data hold roughly 150,000 clones, with approximately 90% observed a single time. The material was peripheral blood, obtained on day 0 of AZD1222 vaccination. The receptors originated from an adult in good health.

The chain couples TRBV19 to TRBJ2-1; D is uncertain. The CDR3 is 12 residues long. The V and J ends lost 3 bases and 9 bases respectively, with 9 bases between them. Germline lookup yields CDR1 LNHDA and CDR2 SQIVND (reference sequence). The CDR3, as DNA: TGTGCCAGTAGTATGAGTCTGGGTGAGCAGTTCTTC. Translating it yields CASSMSLGEQFF.

This chain joins TRBV15 and TRBJ1-2; a possible D gene is TRBD1 (5 bases). Trimming removed 4 bases from V and 5 bases from J, with 11 bases in between. The CDR3 spans 13 residues. The germline CDR1 and CDR2 sequences are LNHNV and YYDKDF (reference sequence). The CDR3 loop reads CATSTLDRYGYTF. In DNA form, the CDR3 reads TGTGCCACCAGCACATTAGACAGATATGGCTACACCTTC.

The chain is built from TRBV5-6 and TRBJ2-7; either TRBD1 or TRBD2 may supply D (5 bases each). The CDR3 covers 12 residues. The germline V gene encodes CDR1 SGHDT and CDR2 YYEEEE. Trimming removed 4 bases from V and 4 bases from J, with 9 bases in between. This CDR3 reads CASSAGTYEQYF. CDR3 DNA: TGTGCCAGCAGCGCCGGGACGTACGAGCAGTACTTC.

The chain links TRBV10-3 to TRBJ2-3, with TRBD1 matching over 7 bases. This CDR3 contains 17 residues. CDR1 and CDR2 (germline): ENHRY, SYGVKD. V gave up 2 bases and J gave up 3 bases; unmatched junction bases: 11. The CDR3 loop reads CAISEAGTVYRTDTQYF. The CDR3 DNA is TGTGCCATCAGTGAGGCTGGGACAGTTTATAGGACAGATACGCAGTATTTT.

The gene calls are TRBV5-1 and TRBJ2-7, with D possibly being TRBD1 (5 bases). Trimming cost V 0 bases and J 4 bases, with 14 bases left between them. This CDR3 region has 15 residues. Looked up from germline, CDR1 is SGHRS and CDR2 is YFSETQ. CDR3 coding DNA: TGCGCCAGCAGCTTGGATCCAGGGTTACGGTACGAGCAGTACTTC. Protein sequence: CASSLDPGLRYEQYF. The full variable domain, its missing parts supplied by reference TRBV5-1 and TRBJ2-7, is KAGVTQTPRYLIKTRGQQVTLSCSPISGHRSVSWYQQTPGQGLQFLFEYFSETQRNKGNFPGRFSGRQFSNSRSEMNVSTLELGDSALYLCASSLDPGLRYEQYFGPGTRLTVT.

The CDR3 protein is CASSYGTGARDVNSPLHF. CDR3 sequence (DNA): TGTGCCAGCTCTTACGGGACAGGGGCGAGGGATGTGAATTCACCCCTCCACTTT. The rearrangement links TRBV18 to TRBJ1-6, with 10 bases lining up with TRBD1. CDR3 length equals 18 residues. The trim removed 6 bases at V and 7 bases at J, leaving 15 bases unmatched. Germline CDR1 is KGHSH and CDR2 is LQKENI.

The rearrangement uses TRBV11-1 and TRBJ1-2; D is ambiguous. From germline, CDR1 is SGHAT and CDR2 FQDESV (reference sequence). Trimming stripped 5 bases from V and 8 bases from J, with 18 bases between. CDR3 length: 14 residues. The CDR3 loop is CASSARTPQSGYTF. The CDR3 nucleotides are TGTGCCAGCAGCGCCCGAACCCCACAGTCGGGCTACACCTTC.

This clone was seen once. The CDR3: CATSNFGTRYEQFF. The CDR3, as DNA: TGTGCCACCAGCAATTTCGGGACAAGATATGAGCAGTTCTTC. The V gene is TRBV15, the J gene TRBJ2-1; maybe TRBD1 (6 bases). The germline gives CDR1 LNHNV, CDR2 YYDKDF (reference sequence). This CDR3 contains 14 residues. Trimming pared 4 bases from V and 8 bases from J, leaving 15 bases between.

The V gene is TRBV12-3 or TRBV12-4, the J gene TRBJ2-3, with D perhaps matching TRBD1 or TRBD2 (5 bases each). The CDR3 loop spans 13 amino acids. The germline V and J ends were trimmed by 1 base and 4 bases, with 6 bases remaining between them. Here the CDR3 reads CASSLGGSDTQYF. CDR3 bases: TGTGCCAGCAGTTTAGGGGGGTCAGATACGCAGTATTTT.

The V call is TRBV19, the J call TRBJ1-5; the match to TRBD1 covers 7 bases. Looked up from germline, CDR1 is LNHDA and CDR2 is SQIVND (reference sequence). V lost 3 bases, J lost 2 bases, and 4 bases stayed unmatched. The CDR3 totals 15 residues. CDR3 in amino acids: CASSIRGQGNQPQHF. In DNA form, the CDR3 reads TGTGCCAGTAGTATCCGAGGACAGGGCAATCAGCCCCAGCATTTT.